The clone carrying this T cell receptor (beta chain) occurred many times. TCRdb reprocessed the PCR reads via MiXCR and lists one record per CDR3 protein. The table shows roughly 12,000 distinct CDR3 sequences, with approximately 50% occurring only once. Germline CDR1 is SGHNT and CDR2 is YYREEE (reference sequence). The CDR3 spans 14 residues. V was pared by 0 bases and J by 7 bases, with 14 bases between. The data were obtained in a study of tumor-infiltrating lymphocytes in oesophageal squamous cell carcinoma. Sequenced material: esophageal tumor tissue. The V and J genes are TRBV5-4 and TRBJ2-7; no clear D gene. This TCR was sampled from a female donor with esophageal squamous cell carcinoma. CDR3 nucleotides: TGTGCCAGCAGCTTGGGGTTAGGGAACAATGAGCAGTACTTC. It encodes CASSLGLGNNEQYF.